This is a list of T cell receptor beta chains from one sample in a study of T-cell reconstitution after alpha-beta-depleted transplantation in children. MiXCR was run by TCRdb on the PCR reads, yielding one entry per CDR3 protein. The sample has around 500,000 distinct CDR3 sequences; more than 20% are singletons. The source was PBMCs, mostly from graft donor cells, collected 360 days after TCRalphabeta/CD19-depleted stem cell transplant. The receptor set was obtained from a boy under two years old who had a stem cell transplant for acute myeloid leukemia, so the T cells may come from the graft donor. CDR3s include the opening cysteine and the closing phenylalanine or tryptophan. The D gene is left open where the match is weak. Some rows mark clone size as missing; the rest say once, few, many or name a class of expanded clone.

abundance	v_gene	j_gene	d_gene	CDR3nt	CDR3aa
many	TRBV12-3/TRBV12-4	TRBJ1-1	NA	TGTGCCAGCAGTTTAGTGGAGGGGGACACTGAAGCTTTCTTT	CASSLVEGDTEAFF
NA	TRBV15	TRBJ2-5	NA	TGTGCCACCAGCACTGCGGCAATCATAGGGGAGACCCAGTACTTC	CATSTAAIIGETQYF
NA	TRBV7-2	TRBJ2-7	TRBD2	TGTGCCAGCAGCGTCGGGTCCGGGACTAGAAGCGAGCAGTACTTC	CASSVGSGTRSEQYF
NA	TRBV6-5	TRBJ2-3	TRBD1	TGTGCCAGCAGTAACACAGGGGAAGCTTCAGATACGCAGTATTTT	CASSNTGEASDTQYF
few	TRBV5-1	TRBJ2-1	TRBD2	TGCGCCAGCTCCCGGGACCAGCGGGGGCTCAGCTCCTACAATGAGCAGTTCTTC	CASSRDQRGLSSYNEQFF
many	TRBV19	TRBJ1-5	TRBD1	TGTGCCAGTAGTTTATCCAGGGGGCTTAATCAGCCCCAGCATTTT	CASSLSRGLNQPQHF
NA	TRBV7-9	TRBJ2-5	NA	TGTGCCAGCAATAAGGGGTCTTACCAAGAGACCCAGTACTTC	CASNKGSYQETQYF
once	TRBV28	TRBJ1-1	NA	TGTGCCAGCAGTTCCGACAGTGTGGCGAACACTGAAGCTTTCTTT	CASSSDSVANTEAFF
NA	TRBV2	TRBJ2-5	NA	TGTGCCAGCAGCGCTGACAACGGAGAGACCCAGTACTTC	CASSADNGETQYF
many	TRBV12-3/TRBV12-4	TRBJ2-7	NA	TGTGCCAGCAGTCAGGACGGGCCAGCGTACGAGCAGTACTTC	CASSQDGPAYEQYF
NA	TRBV5-1	TRBJ2-1	TRBD1	TGCGCCAGCAGCTGGGACAGGGCCGGAGAGCAGTTCTTC	CASSWDRAGEQFF
NA	TRBV12-3/TRBV12-4	TRBJ2-6	NA	TGTGCCAGCAGTCGCCGGGAATCTGGGGCCAACGTCCTGACTTTC	CASSRRESGANVLTF
NA	TRBV15	TRBJ2-3	NA	TGTGCCACCAGCAGTTCTCTATCGCGGAGCACAGATACGCAGTATTTT	CATSSSLSRSTDTQYF
few	TRBV12-3/TRBV12-4	TRBJ2-3	NA	TGTGCCAGCAGTTCTAGCAGGGAACCAGATACGCAGTATTTT	CASSSSREPDTQYF
many	TRBV4-2	TRBJ2-1	TRBD1	TGTGCCAGCAGCCAAGTTAACAGGGGAGCCAGCAATGAGCAGTTCTTC	CASSQVNRGASNEQFF
many	TRBV5-1	TRBJ2-2	NA	TGCGCCAGCAGCGGCCTACAGGGACCCACCGGGGAGCTGTTTTTT	CASSGLQGPTGELFF
NA	TRBV20-1	TRBJ2-3	NA	TGCAGTGCTACAACCGGACACGAATACACAGATACGCAGTATTTT	CSATTGHEYTDTQYF
NA	TRBV11-3	TRBJ2-5	NA	TGTGCCAGCAGCTTAGAACTCCGAGAGACCCAGTACTTC	CASSLELRETQYF
NA	TRBV11-2	TRBJ2-4	TRBD2	TGTGCCAGCAGCTCGGCCCGGGGGGGGGCGAAAAACATTCAGTACTTC	CASSSARGGAKNIQYF
NA	TRBV15	TRBJ2-6	NA	TGTGCCACCAGCAACGGACAGACCTCTGGGGCCAACGTCCTGACTTTC	CATSNGQTSGANVLTF
many	TRBV7-9	TRBJ2-7	NA	TGTGCCAGCACCCCGGCGGGTGGTCTACCAGAGCAGTACTTC	CASTPAGGLPEQYF
NA	TRBV29-1	TRBJ1-2	TRBD1	TGCAGCGCCGGACAGGGCCGAGGCGGCTACACCTTC	CSAGQGRGGYTF
NA	TRBV28	TRBJ2-1	TRBD1	TGTGCCAGCATTCCAGGGGGCGGTTACAATGAGCAGTTCTTC	CASIPGGGYNEQFF
few	TRBV20-1	TRBJ2-2	NA	TGCAGTGCTTCTCGCCAGTCATTGAGGGCCGGGGAGCTGTTTTTT	CSASRQSLRAGELFF
few	TRBV29-1	TRBJ2-1	TRBD1	TGCAGCTCTACGGAGGGACAGGGATACAATGAGCAGTTCTTC	CSSTEGQGYNEQFF
few	TRBV6-1	TRBJ2-1	TRBD1	TGTGCCAGCAGTAAACAGGGGAAGAGCAATGAGCAGTTCTTC	CASSKQGKSNEQFF
many	TRBV5-1	TRBJ2-3	NA	TGCGCCAGCAGCCCCAGGGAGGGGGCCAGCACAGATACGCAGTATTTT	CASSPREGASTDTQYF
NA	TRBV4-3	TRBJ2-6	TRBD1	TGCGCCAGCAGCCGGGACAGGGCTGGAGGGGCCAACGTCCTGACTTTC	CASSRDRAGGANVLTF
many	TRBV5-1	TRBJ2-1	TRBD2	TGCGCCAGCAGCTTCCCCCGATCCCACGGGGGGGCCGAAAATGAGCAGTTCTTC	CASSFPRSHGGAENEQFF
many	TRBV7-8	TRBJ2-3	TRBD2	TGTGCCAGCAGCTTAGAGCGCCTAGCGGGGGCCCACACAGATACGCAGTATTTT	CASSLERLAGAHTDTQYF
NA	TRBV7-9	TRBJ1-1	NA	TGTGCCAGCATGTGGCTGAACACTGAAGCTTTCTTT	CASMWLNTEAFF
many	TRBV12-3/TRBV12-4	TRBJ2-5	TRBD1	TGTGCCAGCAGCTTTGGGACAGTCCAAGAGACCCAGTACTTC	CASSFGTVQETQYF
few	TRBV20-1	TRBJ1-1	NA	TGCAGTGCTAGAGGGAGCATGAACACTGAAGCTTTCTTT	CSARGSMNTEAFF
NA	TRBV27	TRBJ2-2	NA	TGTGCCAGTAGACCGGGCCCTTACCCCGGGGAGCTGTTTTTT	CASRPGPYPGELFF
many	TRBV7-9	TRBJ1-4	NA	TGTGCCAGCAGTTCTGGGACGTTACGCGAAAAACTGTTTTTT	CASSSGTLREKLFF
many	TRBV6-2/TRBV6-3	TRBJ2-5	NA	TGTGCCAGCAGCCACCGCCGAGGGGGCCAAGAGACCCAGTACTTC	CASSHRRGGQETQYF
NA	TRBV7-2	TRBJ2-7	NA	TGTGCCAGCACCCAAGCACTACTTAAGGGCCACGAGCAGTACTTC	CASTQALLKGHEQYF
few	TRBV6-1	TRBJ2-7	NA	TGTGCCAGCACCCTCTTCGGGCAGGGGTCCTACGAGCAGTACTTC	CASTLFGQGSYEQYF
NA	TRBV10-3	TRBJ2-7	TRBD1	TGTGCCATCAGTGACCCGGGACAGGGGAACTACGAGCAGTACTTC	CAISDPGQGNYEQYF
few	TRBV6-5	TRBJ2-2	TRBD2	TGTGCCAGCAGTTACTCTTACCCCCGATCTAGCGGGGCCGGGGAGCTGTTTTTT	CASSYSYPRSSGAGELFF
NA	TRBV20-1	TRBJ2-7	TRBD2	TGCAGTACCCTAGCGGGGCCCACCTACGAGCAGTACTTC	CSTLAGPTYEQYF
few	TRBV15	TRBJ2-1	TRBD2	TGTGCCACCAGCAGAGACTTCCTAGCGGGGGGTTCCGGTGAGCAGTTCTTC	CATSRDFLAGGSGEQFF
few	TRBV27	TRBJ1-6	NA	TGTGCCAGCAGCCCCGGGACGTCCACAGGTTCACCCCTCCACTTT	CASSPGTSTGSPLHF
few	TRBV7-2	TRBJ2-1	TRBD2	TGTGCCAGCAGCTTAGGGAGACTAGCGGGGGACTACAATGAGCAGTTCTTC	CASSLGRLAGDYNEQFF
few	TRBV5-1	TRBJ1-2	TRBD1	TGCGCCAGCAGCTTGGACGTCCAGGGGGACTATGGCTACACCTTC	CASSLDVQGDYGYTF
many	TRBV20-1	TRBJ1-5	TRBD1	TGCAGTGCCAGATACACAGGGGTGGAAAATCAGCCCCAGCATTTT	CSARYTGVENQPQHF
many	TRBV7-2	TRBJ2-7	TRBD2	TGTGCCAGCAGCTCCCGCCGACTAGCGGGGGGGCAATCCTACGAGCAGTACTTC	CASSSRRLAGGQSYEQYF
NA	TRBV12-3/TRBV12-4	TRBJ2-6	NA	TGTGCCAGCAGTCACCGGGAGTGGGCCAACGTCCTGACTTTC	CASSHREWANVLTF
NA	TRBV5-1	TRBJ2-7	TRBD1	TGCGCCAGCAGCTTCCACAGGGGATCCTACGAGCAGTACTTC	CASSFHRGSYEQYF
NA	TRBV12-3/TRBV12-4	TRBJ1-2	NA	TGTGCCAGCAGCCTTACAGGGCCGAATGGCTACACCTTC	CASSLTGPNGYTF
many	TRBV14	TRBJ2-1	TRBD1	TGTGCCAGCAGCCGCCGGGACAGGGTGGGGAATGAGCAGTTCTTC	CASSRRDRVGNEQFF
NA	TRBV20-1	TRBJ2-2	TRBD2	TGCAGTGCTAGACCCCAGCGGGGGGGGTACACCGGGGAGCTGTTTTTT	CSARPQRGGYTGELFF
NA	TRBV18	TRBJ2-5	NA	TGTGCCAGCTCACCTTTCGGAGCGCAAGAGACCCAGTACTTC	CASSPFGAQETQYF
few	TRBV20-1	TRBJ1-1	NA	TGCAGTGCTAGGGGGCCCGTACGCGTGAACACTGAAGCTTTCTTT	CSARGPVRVNTEAFF
few	TRBV20-1	TRBJ2-5	TRBD2	TGCAGTGCCGAGGAACTAGCGGAACTCCAAGAGACCCAGTACTTC	CSAEELAELQETQYF
many	TRBV12-3/TRBV12-4	TRBJ2-1	TRBD2	TGTGCCAGCAGAGCGAGCGGGGGGCCCTACAATGAGCAGTTCTTC	CASRASGGPYNEQFF
few	TRBV4-3	TRBJ2-1	NA	TGCGCCAGCAGCCCCCTGACTAGAGGCAATGAGCAGTTCTTC	CASSPLTRGNEQFF